This entry lists 23 T cell receptor beta chains sequenced from one sample in a study of blood T cell repertoires in COVID-19. The protocol was immunoSEQ multiplex PCR, while the TCRdb copy is restricted to in-frame clones and leaves out a portion. Of 150,000 to 200,000 clones in the sample, around 87% were seen once. The source material was peripheral blood. The receptors come from a woman under 30 who had recovered from COVID-19.

This clone appeared a single time. The junction differs from germline at one of its ends, possibly a read error. The chain is built from TRBV11-2 and TRBJ2-1, with 9 bases lining up with TRBD2. The CDR3 is 12 amino acids. The germline gives CDR1 SGHAT, CDR2 FQNNGV. CDR3 in DNA: TGTGCCAGCAGCTTAGGGGCGGGAGGGCCACTCTTC. Translated: CASSLGAGGPLF.

The chain has TRBV7-9 and TRBJ2-1, with 12 bases lining up with TRBD2. This CDR3 is 16 amino acids long. Germline V gene lookup returns CDR1 SEHNR and CDR2 FQNEAQ (reference sequence). The J segment lost 7 bases and the V segment lost 6 bases, leaving 10 bases of the junction unmatched. CDR3 bases: TGTGCCAGCAGTCACATCTCTGGACTAGCGGGAAATGAGCAGTTCTTC. This encodes CASSHISGLAGNEQFF.

V usage is TRBV4-1 and J usage is TRBJ1-1; 9 bases are shared with TRBD1. V lost 4 bases to trimming and J lost 1 base; unmatched junction nucleotides: 4. Germline CDR1 reads MGHRA; CDR2 reads YSYEKL. The CDR3 is made up of 15 amino acids. The CDR3 DNA is TGCGCCAGCAGCCCCTCGGGACAGGGGAACACTGAAGCTTTCTTT. Amino acids: CASSPSGQGNTEAFF.

This clone is a singleton in its sample. J is TRBJ2-1 and V is TRBV2, with 8 bases identical to TRBD2. Trimming at V came to 4 bases and at J to 7 bases, leaving 12 bases not matched to a gene. This CDR3 is 16 amino acids long. Germline loops: CDR1 SNHLY, CDR2 FYNNEI. CDR3 DNA: TGTGCCAGCAGTGTACCGGGACTAGGTTTGGGAAATGAGCAGTTCTTC. It yields the protein CASSVPGLGLGNEQFF.

This clone appeared once. The chain uses TRBV20-1 and TRBJ2-1, with D perhaps matching TRBD2 (6 bases). Trimming left V 3 bases short and J 0 bases short, with 12 bases between. Germline V gives CDR1 DFQATT, CDR2 SNEGSKA (reference sequence). The CDR3 sequence is 15 residues long. CDR3 nucleotides: TGCAGTGCTAGTCCGGGGGTGAGCTCCTACAATGAGCAGTTCTTC. Translation: CSASPGVSSYNEQFF.

This chain links TRBV6-2 or TRBV6-3 with TRBJ1-2; the D gene is possibly TRBD1 (5 bases). Germline values: CDR1 MNHEY, CDR2 SVGEGT. The CDR3 has 14 residues. Trimming left V 0 bases short and J 3 bases short, with 8 bases between. CDR3 nucleotides: TGTGCCAGCAGTTACTCACAGGTCTACTATGGCTACACCTTC. Translation gives CASSYSQVYYGYTF.

This clone showed up just once. DNA of the CDR3: TGTGCCAGCAGTTGGGAGGGGGGGACAGGGGAAAGCGAGCAGTACGTC. Its protein is CASSWEGGTGESEQYV. This chain joins TRBV6-5 and TRBJ2-7, with 10 bases aligning to TRBD1. The CDR3 has 16 residues. Germline trimming cut 4 bases from V and 6 bases from J; bases unmatched to any gene: 12. From germline, CDR1 is MNHEY and CDR2 SVGAGI.

This rearrangement joins TRBV11-2 to TRBJ2-2; D is uncertain. Trimming shortened V by 3 bases and J by 5 bases, and 13 bases separated the two germline ends. The CDR3 consists of 15 residues. The V gene's germline CDR1 is SGHAT and CDR2 FQNNGV. Written as DNA, the CDR3 is TGTGCCAGCAGCTTTGTTATCGGTAGAACCGGGGAGCTGTTTTTT. Translation: CASSFVIGRTGELFF.

This chain uses TRBV20-1 with TRBJ1-5; 9 bases are shared with TRBD1. The CDR3 runs to 16 residues. The germline V gene encodes CDR1 DFQATT and CDR2 SNEGSKA (reference sequence). After removal of 3 bases from V and 0 bases from J, the junction contained 6 bases not matched to a gene. This CDR3 is CSASPGQGFSNQPQHF. CDR3 in DNA: TGCAGTGCTAGTCCCGGACAGGGGTTTAGCAATCAGCCCCAGCATTTT.

The chain has TRBV18 and TRBJ1-1; D not certain. This CDR3 spans 14 amino acids. Between the trimmed V and J ends, which lost 1 base and 4 bases, there was a span of 10 bases. Germline CDR1 is KGHSH and CDR2 is LQKENI. The DNA for the CDR3 is TGTGCCAGCTCACCACAGGGAGTAGGCACTGAAGCTTTCTTT. This codes for CASSPQGVGTEAFF.

The chain combines TRBV6-5 with TRBJ2-7, with 7 bases matching TRBD1. Germline CDR1 MNHEY, CDR2 SVGAGI. The V segment lost 4 bases and the J segment 2 bases; nucleotides outside the gene matches: 5. The CDR3 is 14 residues long. CDR3 protein: CASSSSGGPYEQYV. The CDR3 bases are TGTGCCAGCAGTTCTTCAGGGGGTCCCTACGAGCAGTACGTC.

The chain carries TRBV9 and TRBJ1-2, with 8 bases aligning to TRBD1. Germline V CDR1 and CDR2: SGDLS, YYNGEE. CDR3 length equals 15 residues. With 0 bases clipped from V and 4 bases from J, the junction kept 5 bases outside the gene matches. CDR3 residues: CASSVGSGGRYGYTF. As DNA, the CDR3 is TGTGCCAGCAGCGTAGGGTCAGGGGGCCGCTATGGCTACACCTTC.

The chain employs TRBV7-9 and TRBJ1-1, with 8 positions matching TRBD1. The ends lost 3 bases at V and 3 bases at J; junction bases unmatched: 0. Looked up from germline, CDR1 is SEHNR and CDR2 is FQNEAQ (reference sequence). This CDR3 comprises 13 residues. The DNA for the CDR3 is TGTGCCAGCAGCTTGGACAGGGACACTGAAGCTTTCTTT. Its protein product is CASSLDRDTEAFF.

The chain carries TRBV5-1 and TRBJ1-1, with D perhaps matching TRBD1 (5 bases). The germline V gene encodes CDR1 SGHRS and CDR2 YFSETQ. The CDR3 length is 14 residues. The V end lost 4 bases, the J end lost 1 base, and 11 bases lay between the germline ends. The CDR3 DNA reads as TGCGCCAGCAGCAGAGAAGGACAGAACACTGAAGCTTTCTTT. Residues: CASSREGQNTEAFF.

Remarks on this clone: The sample has other DNA sequences that encode this CDR3 too. The chain joins TRBV7-9 to TRBJ1-1, with D possibly matching TRBD1 (5 bases). Germline values: CDR1 SEHNR, CDR2 FQNEAQ (reference sequence). The V gene lost 5 bases and the J gene lost 1 base, with 8 bases spanning the gap. CDR3 length equals 13 residues. The CDR3 bases are TGTGCCAGCAGCCCACAGGAGAACACTGAAGCTTTCTTT. Its protein is CASSPQENTEAFF.

The J gene is TRBJ2-7, the V gene TRBV18; 7 positions agree with TRBD1. After removal of 1 base from V and 5 bases from J, the junction contained 8 bases not matched to a gene. Germline lookup yields CDR1 KGHSH and CDR2 LQKENI. The CDR3 totals 15 residues. CDR3 coding DNA: TGTGCCAGCTCACCACGGGTGTCAGGGGGAGACGAGCAGTACTTC. Protein: CASSPRVSGGDEQYF. The variable domain in full, with the rest retrieved from reference TRBV18 and TRBJ2-7, is NAGVMQNPRHLVRRRGQEARLRCSPMKGHSHVYWYRQLPEEGLKFMVYLQKENIIDESGMPKERFSAEFPKEGPSILRIQQVVRGDSAAYFCASSPRVSGGDEQYFGPGTRLTVT.

This clone appeared once. The chain employs TRBV19 and TRBJ2-1, with D perhaps matching TRBD2 (6 bases). The V end lost 1 base, the J end lost 5 bases, and 6 bases lay between the germline ends. Germline-derived CDR1 and CDR2 are LNHDA and SQIVND (reference sequence). The CDR3 totals 13 residues. The CDR3 here is CASSIGLDNEQFF. Written as DNA, the CDR3 is TGTGCCAGTAGTATAGGACTAGACAATGAGCAGTTCTTC.

This clone was detected only once. The V and J genes are TRBV10-2 and TRBJ2-7, with 7 positions matching TRBD1. V shed 6 bases and J 3 bases; nucleotides not matched to a gene: 8. This CDR3 has 14 amino acids. Germline-derived CDR1 and CDR2 are WSHSY and SAAADI. In DNA, the CDR3 is TGCGCCAGCAGCGCCCGGGACAGCTACTACGAGCAGTACGTC. It is translated as CASSARDSYYEQYV.

This rearrangement joins TRBV29-1 to TRBJ2-5, with TRBD1 matching 12 bases. Germline trimming cut 4 bases from V and 6 bases from J; bases unmatched to any gene: 9. This CDR3 has 15 residues. The germline CDR1 and CDR2 sequences are SQVTM and ANQGSEA. The CDR3 loop reads CSVARGGQGAKTQYF. DNA for the CDR3: TGCAGCGTTGCCCGAGGGGGACAGGGGGCAAAGACCCAGTACTTC.

The J gene is TRBJ2-7, the V gene TRBV13, with D possibly being TRBD2 (6 bases). Germline V gives CDR1 PRHDT, CDR2 FYEKMQ (reference sequence). The CDR3 contains 14 residues. The V end was cut by 5 bases, the J end by 1 base, with 12 bases between. The CDR3 region is CASSRRGLSYEQYF. The DNA of the CDR3 is TGTGCCAGCAGCCGTCGGGGACTGTCCTACGAGCAGTACTTC.

V and J are TRBV6-5 and TRBJ2-5; a possible D gene is TRBD2 (7 bases). The V and J ends lost 2 bases and 5 bases respectively, with 18 bases between them. The length of the CDR3 is 16 residues. Germline-derived CDR1 and CDR2 are MNHEY and SVGAGI. CDR3 bases: TGTGCCAGCAGTTACAGGCCCGCGGGGGCGTGGGAGACCCAGTACTTC. Its translation: CASSYRPAGAWETQYF.

V is TRBV2 and J is TRBJ2-3; 9 bases fit TRBD1. Germline assignment: CDR1 SNHLY and CDR2 FYNNEI. V lost 11 bases and J lost 3; bases outside the gene matches: 15. The length of the CDR3 is 16 residues. For the CDR3, the DNA is TGTGCCCTAACGGTGGGGACAGGGAAGTGGACAGATACGCAGTATTTT. Translating it yields CALTVGTGKWTDTQYF.

V and J are TRBV6-5 and TRBJ1-2; 7 positions agree with TRBD1. The CDR3 sequence is 13 residues long. Germline V gene lookup returns CDR1 MNHEY and CDR2 SVGAGI. Trimming took 7 bases from V and 5 from J; bases not matched to a gene: 7. CDR3 residues: CASMATGRYGYTF. Written as DNA, the CDR3 is TGTGCCAGCATGGCGACAGGGCGGTATGGCTACACCTTC.